Shown below are 9 T cell receptor beta chains from a single sample sequenced in a study of shared clonotypes between healthy human individuals. Generated by immunoSEQ multiplex PCR, the TCRdb table keeps only in-frame clones and is missing some. The sample consists of about 700,000 clones, about 74% of them appearing once. Sequenced: memory CD4+ T cells sorted from blood. Subset given: CD45RA-negative fraction. These receptors were obtained from a woman aged 25-40 years in good health.

The sample holds a few counts of this clone. The sample carries other DNA sequences with the same CDR3. This sequence joins TRBV27 and TRBJ1-2; D gene uncertain. CDR3 length: 13 residues. Germline assignment: CDR1 MNHEY and CDR2 SMNVEV (reference sequence). V lost 8 bases and J 2 bases, leaving 12 bases between the germline ends. CDR3 bases: TGTGCCAGCTCTCTTGGAGTGAACTATGGCTACACCTTC. Protein: CASSLGVNYGYTF.

The CDR3, as DNA: TGCAGCGTTGTCCCCTTCCCAAGCCCCTTGGGAGATACGCAGTATTTT. It encodes CSVVPFPSPLGDTQYF. This chain joins TRBV29-1 and TRBJ2-3; D gene unclear. The CDR3 covers 16 residues. Germline assignment: CDR1 SQVTM and CDR2 ANQGSEA. V was shortened by 4 bases and J by 5 bases, with 22 bases between the two germline ends.

This chain joins TRBV13 and TRBJ1-4; TRBD1 aligns across 8 bases. Germline-derived CDR1 and CDR2 are PRHDT and FYEKMQ (reference sequence). The V gene end was trimmed by 0 bases and the J gene end by 3 bases; junction bases not matched to a gene: 0. The CDR3 is 15 amino acids. CDR3 loop: CASSLGQGANEKLFF. The DNA of the CDR3 is TGTGCCAGCAGCTTAGGACAGGGGGCTAATGAAAAACTGTTTTTT.

The CDR3 here is CASSLTLGQGWAGELFF. The CDR3 DNA follows: TGTGCCAGCAGCCTGACCCTGGGACAGGGGTGGGCCGGGGAGCTGTTTTTT. The V and J genes are TRBV7-9 and TRBJ2-2; the match to TRBD1 covers 10 bases. Trimming cost V 5 bases and J 6 bases; bases outside gene matches: 12. Germline CDR1 reads SEHNR; CDR2 reads FQNEAQ (reference sequence). The CDR3 loop spans 17 amino acids.

As to this clone: A read error is the likely source, as a far larger clone sits one nucleotide away. The rearrangement joins TRBV11-1 to TRBJ2-4, with D hard to call. Germline CDR1 is SGHAT and CDR2 is FQDESV (reference sequence). The CDR3 runs 15 residues. The ends were cut back, 4 bases at V and 0 bases at J, with 10 bases in the middle. CDR3 residues: CASSSETLAKNIQYF. CDR3 bases: TGTGCCAGCAGCTCGGAGACACTAGCCAAAAACATTCAGTACTTC.

This chain connects TRBV28 to TRBJ1-1; 9 bases fit TRBD1. The germline V gene has CDR1 MDHEN and CDR2 SYDVKM. This CDR3 has 16 amino acids. The J segment lost 4 bases and the V segment lost 5 bases, leaving 11 bases of the junction unmatched. The CDR3 reads CASSPTVGTGRTEAFF. As DNA, the CDR3 is TGTGCCAGCAGTCCCACCGTCGGGACAGGGCGCACTGAAGCTTTCTTT.

The chain is built from TRBV28 and TRBJ2-7; 10 nucleotides line up with TRBD2. Trimming at V came to 3 bases and at J to 5 bases, leaving 13 bases not matched to a gene. Germline V gene sequence: CDR1 MDHEN, CDR2 SYDVKM. This CDR3 is 17 amino acids long. The CDR3: CASSFLPPSGGRNEQYF. The CDR3 bases are TGTGCCAGCAGTTTCCTACCTCCTAGCGGGGGTAGGAACGAGCAGTACTTC.

J is TRBJ2-3 and V is TRBV5-4; 8 positions agree with TRBD2. Germline V gene data show CDR1 as SGHNT and CDR2 as YYREEE (reference sequence). V shed 4 bases and J 5 bases; nucleotides not matched to a gene: 12. The CDR3 contains 16 residues. DNA for the CDR3: TGTGCCAGCAGCCCGCGCCCGGGACTAGACGGAGATACGCAGTATTTT. Protein sequence: CASSPRPGLDGDTQYF.

This clone appeared once. The chain has TRBV6-1 and TRBJ2-1; TRBD2 matches at 10 bases. The CDR3 consists of 17 residues. The ends lost 0 bases at V and 6 bases at J; junction bases unmatched: 8. The germline V gene encodes CDR1 MNHNS and CDR2 SASEGT. CDR3 sequence (DNA): TGTGCCAGCAGTGAAGCGCAGGGAGCGGGAGGGGGCAATGAGCAGTTCTTC. Amino acid sequence: CASSEAQGAGGGNEQFF.